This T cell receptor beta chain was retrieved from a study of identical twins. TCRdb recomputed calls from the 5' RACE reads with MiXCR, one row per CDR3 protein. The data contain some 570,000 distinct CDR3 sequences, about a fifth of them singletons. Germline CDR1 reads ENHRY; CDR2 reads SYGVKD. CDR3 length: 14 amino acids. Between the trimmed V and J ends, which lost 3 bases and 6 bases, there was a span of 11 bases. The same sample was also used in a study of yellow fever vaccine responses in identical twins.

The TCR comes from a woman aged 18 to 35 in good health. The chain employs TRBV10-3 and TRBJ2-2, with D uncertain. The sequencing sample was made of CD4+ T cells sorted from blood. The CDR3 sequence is CAISDRPTPGELFF. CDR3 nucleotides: TGTGCCATCAGTGATCGACCGACACCCGGGGAGCTGTTTTTT.